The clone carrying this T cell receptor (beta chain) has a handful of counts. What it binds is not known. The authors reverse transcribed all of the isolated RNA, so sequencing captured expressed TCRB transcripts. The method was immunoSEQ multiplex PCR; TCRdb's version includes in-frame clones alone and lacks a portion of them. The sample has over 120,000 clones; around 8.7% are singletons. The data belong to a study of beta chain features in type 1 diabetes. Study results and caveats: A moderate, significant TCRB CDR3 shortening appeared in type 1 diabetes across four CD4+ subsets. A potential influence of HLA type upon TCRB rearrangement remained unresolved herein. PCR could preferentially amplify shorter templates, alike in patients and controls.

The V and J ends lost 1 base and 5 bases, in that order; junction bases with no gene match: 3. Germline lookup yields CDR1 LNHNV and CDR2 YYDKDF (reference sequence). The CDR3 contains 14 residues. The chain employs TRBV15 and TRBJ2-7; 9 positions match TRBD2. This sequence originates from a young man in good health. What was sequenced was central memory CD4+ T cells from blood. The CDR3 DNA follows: TGTGCCACCAGCAGAGTTTCTAGCGGGGACGAGCAGTACTTC. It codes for CATSRVSSGDEQYF.